This T cell receptor (beta chain) was documented in a study of T cell responses to AZD1222 COVID-19 vaccine. Germline-derived CDR1 and CDR2 are SGHVS and FQNEAQ. V lost 7 bases and J 11 bases, leaving 23 bases between the germline ends. The CDR3 loop spans 14 amino acids. The method was immunoSEQ multiplex PCR; TCRdb's version includes in-frame clones alone and lacks a portion of them. Of 150,000 to 200,000 clones listed, 75% to 90% are singletons. By share, this clone ranks as large. The V gene is TRBV7-8, the J gene TRBJ1-1, with D perhaps TRBD1 (5 bases). The sequencing used peripheral blood, collected on day 0 of AZD1222 vaccination. The clonotype originates from an adult in good health. CDR3 DNA: TGTGCCAGCACCTCGGGACTACCCGAAGCGGGGGCTTTCTTT. Residues: CASTSGLPEAGAFF.